Below, 24 T cell receptor beta chains from the same sample are listed, as sequenced in a study of T-cell memory formation after mild COVID-19. In TCRdb, the 5' RACE reads were re-called with MiXCR into one record per CDR3 protein. The sample yields some 110,000 distinct CDR3 sequences, around 15% seen once. Sequenced input: PBMCs or a T cell subset sorted from them (not recorded which). These receptors all stem from an adult woman who had mild COVID-19 (a few samples of this study predate the infection). Cell type and time point are not known.

This sequence joins TRBV20-1 and TRBJ2-7, with D possibly matching TRBD1 (6 bases). Deletions cut 5 bases from V and 5 bases from J, with 19 bases between. The CDR3 is 14 amino acids. Looked up from germline, CDR1 is DFQATT and CDR2 is SNEGSKA (reference sequence). The CDR3 loop reads CSAGNQQGADEQYF. CDR3 nucleotide sequence: TGCAGTGCTGGGAATCAACAGGGAGCGGACGAGCAGTACTTC.

The V call is TRBV6-1, the J call TRBJ2-1; D call uncertain. Germline CDR1 MNHNS, CDR2 SASEGT. The CDR3 extends over 13 amino acids. The V end lost 10 bases, the J end lost 6 bases, and 16 bases lay between the germline ends. The chain's CDR3 is CANLDPNSNEQFF. CDR3 DNA sequence: TGTGCCAACCTGGACCCTAATAGCAATGAGCAGTTCTTC.

This clonotype appeared a few times. This chain joins TRBV4-1 and TRBJ1-1; no clear D gene. The CDR3 is made up of 13 amino acids. Germline V gives CDR1 MGHRA, CDR2 YSYEKL. Trimming cost V 3 bases and J 11 bases, with 16 bases left between them. The CDR3 protein is CASSHSRGGEAFF. Here the CDR3 DNA reads TGCGCCAGCAGCCACTCCCGTGGTGGGGAGGCTTTCTTT.

This clonotype has a handful of counts. The V gene is TRBV20-1, the J gene TRBJ2-4; D is possibly TRBD2 (6 bases). V dropped 4 bases and J dropped 0 bases, with 13 bases sitting between them. CDR3 size: 15 residues. Germline-derived CDR1 and CDR2 are DFQATT and SNEGSKA (reference sequence). CDR3 sequence reads: CSAKLGSLAKNIQYF. The CDR3 nucleotides read TGCAGTGCTAAACTCGGGAGTCTAGCCAAAAACATTCAGTACTTC.

The chain carries TRBV11-2 and TRBJ1-1; D unresolved. Trimming removed 0 bases at V and 8 bases at J, with 7 bases between. The CDR3 sequence is 12 residues long. Germline values: CDR1 SGHAT, CDR2 FQNNGV. The chain's CDR3 is CASSLDISEAFF. In DNA form, the CDR3 reads TGTGCCAGCAGCTTAGACATCTCAGAAGCTTTCTTT. The full variable domain, rest sourced from reference TRBV11-2 and TRBJ1-1, is EAGVAQSPRYKIIEKRQSVAFWCNPISGHATLYWYQQILGQGPKLLIQFQNNGVVDDSQLPKDRFSAERLKGVDSTLKIQPAKLEDSAVYLCASSLDISEAFFGQGTRLTVV.

This clonotype was observed many times. The gene calls are TRBV24-1 and TRBJ2-5; 8 bases are shared with TRBD1. The CDR3 length is 16 residues. The V gene's germline CDR1 is KGHDR and CDR2 SFDVKD. Trimming removed 3 bases from V and 4 bases from J; junction bases left unmatched: 9. The CDR3 DNA reads as TGTGCCACCAGTGATCCTGGACAGGGAGGAGGAGAGACCCAGTACTTC. Protein: CATSDPGQGGGETQYF.

This sequence joins TRBV27 and TRBJ2-3; 8 nucleotides align to TRBD2. From germline, CDR1 is MNHEY and CDR2 SMNVEV (reference sequence). The J segment lost 5 bases and the V segment lost 6 bases, leaving 13 bases of the junction unmatched. This CDR3 has 16 residues. CDR3 bases: TGTGCCAGCAGACTTGCTCCGGGAGGGCCGGGAGATACGCAGTATTTT. Its translation is CASRLAPGGPGDTQYF.

The rearrangement joins TRBV9 to TRBJ2-5, with D perhaps matching TRBD2 (5 bases). Between the trimmed V and J ends, which lost 3 bases and 5 bases, there was a span of 14 bases. The CDR3 covers 14 residues. Looked up from germline, CDR1 is SGDLS and CDR2 is YYNGEE. DNA of the CDR3: TGTGCCAGCAGCGCCGGGGAACCCAGGGAGACCCAGTACTTC. Its translation is CASSAGEPRETQYF.

The rearrangement joins TRBV27 to TRBJ2-1; 8 bases are a match to TRBD2. CDR1 is MNHEY and CDR2 is SMNVEV in the germline V gene (reference sequence). The CDR3 loop spans 15 amino acids. With V trimmed by 10 bases and J by 3 bases, 11 bases remained unmatched. The DNA of the CDR3 is TGTGCCACCACATCCGGGACTAGTAGCTACAATGAGCAGTTCTTC. Translation gives CATTSGTSSYNEQFF.

This clonotype was observed a handful of times. The gene calls are TRBV30 and TRBJ2-7, with D possibly TRBD2 on 7 matching bases. Germline CDR1 reads GTSNPN; CDR2 reads SVGIG (reference sequence). The length of the CDR3 is 14 residues. V lost 2 bases to trimming and J lost 5 bases, with 16 bases between them. The CDR3 reads CAWSPGRGSNEQYF. In DNA form, the CDR3 reads TGTGCCTGGAGTCCTGGGAGGGGGAGCAACGAGCAGTACTTC.

There are a few counts of this clonotype. CDR3 region: CASSLYPQGINTEAFF. The CDR3 DNA reads as TGTGCCAGCAGTTTGTACCCCCAGGGGATAAACACTGAAGCTTTCTTT. V usage is TRBV12-3 or TRBV12-4 and J usage is TRBJ1-1; possibly TRBD1 for D (6 bases). The CDR3 spans 16 residues. Between the trimmed V and J ends, which lost 3 bases and 2 bases, there was a span of 16 bases.

There are many counts of this clonotype. This chain joins TRBV7-9 and TRBJ2-7, with 9 bases aligning to TRBD1. Germline lookup yields CDR1 SEHNR and CDR2 FQNEAQ (reference sequence). The CDR3 runs 14 residues. Trimming cost V 6 bases and J 0 bases; bases outside gene matches: 3. CDR3 protein: CASSSGQGSYEQYF. The CDR3 DNA sequence: TGTGCCAGCAGTTCGGGACAGGGCTCCTACGAGCAGTACTTC.

This clonotype was detected a few times. The rearrangement links TRBV20-1 to TRBJ2-2; 9 nucleotides match TRBD2. The CDR3 runs to 16 residues. Germline V gene lookup returns CDR1 DFQATT and CDR2 SNEGSKA (reference sequence). Trimming at V came to 1 base and at J to 1 base, leaving 4 bases not matched to a gene. CDR3 sequence: CSARALLAGNTGELFF. In DNA form, the CDR3 reads TGCAGTGCTAGAGCCTTACTAGCGGGGAACACCGGGGAGCTGTTTTTT.

The chain uses TRBV12-3 or TRBV12-4 and TRBJ2-4; a possible D gene is TRBD2 (6 bases). CDR3 size: 16 residues. Trimming cost V 6 bases and J 0 bases, with 15 bases left between them. CDR3 protein: CASSDPSGLAKNIQYF. Written as DNA, the CDR3 is TGTGCCAGCAGCGACCCTTCGGGACTAGCCAAAAACATTCAGTACTTC.

A few counts support this clonotype. CDR3 sequence reads: CASSPPGLAANEQFF. CDR3 DNA: TGTGCCAGCTCACCTCCGGGACTAGCGGCCAATGAGCAGTTCTTC. The chain recombines TRBV18 with TRBJ2-1; 11 bases are a match to TRBD2. V gave up 3 bases and J gave up 6 bases; unmatched junction bases: 4. The CDR3 runs 15 residues. CDR1 is KGHSH, CDR2 LQKENI, per germline.

This chain uses TRBV15 with TRBJ1-5; D not certain. V was cut by 0 bases and J by 5 bases, with 5 bases left in between. The CDR3 is made up of 13 amino acids. Germline V lookup: CDR1 LNHNV, CDR2 YYDKDF (reference sequence). CDR3 coding DNA: TGTGCCACCAGCAGAGATGATTATCAGCCCCAGCATTTT. This sequence encodes CATSRDDYQPQHF.

This clonotype was seen repeatedly, ten times or more. The V call is TRBV4-1, the J call TRBJ2-7, with D tentatively TRBD1 (6 bases). The germline V gene encodes CDR1 MGHRA and CDR2 YSYEKL. The CDR3 runs 16 residues. V lost 0 bases to trimming and J lost 0 bases, with 12 bases between them. The CDR3 coding sequence is TGCGCCAGCAGCCAAGACGACAGGAGTGCCTCCTACGAGCAGTACTTC. Encoded protein: CASSQDDRSASYEQYF.

This sequence joins TRBV7-9 and TRBJ2-1; D remains unclear. V lost 2 bases to trimming and J lost 5 bases, with 19 bases between them. Germline-derived CDR1 and CDR2 are SEHNR and FQNEAQ (reference sequence). The CDR3 has 17 amino acids. Here the CDR3 reads CASSLLGNGRRDNEQFF. CDR3 nucleotides: TGTGCCAGCAGCTTATTGGGAAATGGCAGGCGCGACAATGAGCAGTTCTTC.

This clonotype was detected only a few times. The chain combines TRBV13 with TRBJ2-1; TRBD1 agrees at 10 bases. The CDR3 sequence is 15 residues long. V lost 5 bases to trimming and J lost 6 bases; unmatched junction nucleotides: 7. Germline assignment: CDR1 PRHDT and CDR2 FYEKMQ (reference sequence). The CDR3 sequence is CASSPRGTGVNEQFF. As DNA, the CDR3 is TGTGCCAGCAGCCCCCGAGGGACAGGGGTCAATGAGCAGTTCTTC. Full variable domain (rest looked up from reference TRBV13 and TRBJ2-1): AAGVIQSPRHLIKEKRETATLKCYPIPRHDTVYWYQQGPGQDPQFLISFYEKMQSDKGSIPDRFSAQQFSDYHSELNMSSLELGDSALYFCASSPRGTGVNEQFFGPGTRLTVL.

This chain uses TRBV7-2 with TRBJ2-1; 10 nucleotides align to TRBD2. V shed 5 bases, J shed 3 bases, and the junction held 7 bases outside the gene matches. In germline, CDR1 is SGHTA, CDR2 FQGNSA. The CDR3 spans 16 residues. The CDR3: CASSQFLAGGYNEQFF. The CDR3 coding sequence is TGTGCCAGCAGCCAATTCTTAGCGGGAGGCTACAATGAGCAGTTCTTC.

This chain links TRBV7-6 with TRBJ2-3, with D perhaps TRBD2 (6 bases). This CDR3 has 15 amino acids. V lost 8 bases, J lost 0 bases, and 15 bases lay in between. In germline, CDR1 is SGHVS, CDR2 FNYEAQ. The CDR3 here is CASVGTPASTDTQYF. The DNA for the CDR3 is TGTGCCAGCGTTGGGACTCCGGCTAGCACAGATACGCAGTATTTT. Full variable domain (outside the CDR3, taken from reference TRBV7-6 and TRBJ2-3): GAGVSQSPRYKVTKRGQDVALRCDPISGHVSLYWYRQALGQGPEFLTYFNYEAQQDKSGLPNDRFSAERPEGSISTLTIQRTEQRDSAMYRCASVGTPASTDTQYFGPGTRLTVL.

V and J are TRBV5-1 and TRBJ2-7; D may be TRBD2 (6 bases). Looked up from germline, CDR1 is SGHRS and CDR2 is YFSETQ. CDR3 length: 15 residues. Trimming stripped 4 bases from V and 1 base from J, with 15 bases between. This CDR3 is CASSLARDWSYEQYF. The CDR3 DNA reads TGCGCCAGCAGCCTTGCTAGGGACTGGTCCTACGAGCAGTACTTC.

This CDR3 is CASSQDIEQFF. The CDR3 DNA sequence: TGTGCCAGCAGCCAAGACATTGAGCAGTTCTTC. The gene calls are TRBV3-1 and TRBJ2-1; D gene ambiguous. There are 11 residues in the CDR3. Germline V gives CDR1 LGHDT, CDR2 YNNKEL (reference sequence). Trimming left V 0 bases short and J 9 bases short, with 3 bases between.

J is TRBJ1-1 and V is TRBV9, with D tentatively TRBD1 (5 bases). This CDR3 region has 13 residues. CDR1 SGDLS and CDR2 YYNGEE come from the germline V gene. Trimming left V 8 bases short and J 3 bases short, with 14 bases between. Written as DNA, the CDR3 is TGTGCCAGTCGGGGGGTGGGGGACACTGAAGCTTTCTTT. Its translation: CASRGVGDTEAFF.